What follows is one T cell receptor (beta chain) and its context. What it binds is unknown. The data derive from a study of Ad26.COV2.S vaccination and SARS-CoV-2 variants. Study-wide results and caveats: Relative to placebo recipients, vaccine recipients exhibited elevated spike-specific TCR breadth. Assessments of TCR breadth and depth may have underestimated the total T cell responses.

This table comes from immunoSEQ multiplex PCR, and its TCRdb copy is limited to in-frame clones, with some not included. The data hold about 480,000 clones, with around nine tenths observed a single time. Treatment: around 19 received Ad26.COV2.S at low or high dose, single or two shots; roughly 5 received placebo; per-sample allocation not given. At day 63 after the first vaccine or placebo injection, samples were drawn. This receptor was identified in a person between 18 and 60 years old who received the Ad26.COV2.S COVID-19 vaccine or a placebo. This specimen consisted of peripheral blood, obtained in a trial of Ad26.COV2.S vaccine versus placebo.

The CDR3 here is CATSDQRTGGDTQYF. The CDR3 nucleotides are TGTGCCACCAGTGATCAGAGGACAGGGGGAGATACGCAGTATTTT. J is TRBJ2-3 and V is TRBV24-1; 10 bases fit TRBD1. Looked up from germline, CDR1 is KGHDR and CDR2 is SFDVKD. CDR3 length: 15 residues. The V segment lost 3 bases and the J segment 5 bases; nucleotides outside the gene matches: 4.